This TCR beta chain was captured in a study of shared clonotypes between healthy human individuals. The CDR3 has 17 amino acids. CDR1 SQVTM and CDR2 ANQGSEA come from the germline V gene. The V and J ends lost 2 bases and 5 bases respectively, with 25 bases between them. Sequencing was performed with immunoSEQ multiplex PCR; in TCRdb, only in-frame clones are kept and a portion is missing. The sample lists roughly 1 million clones, about four fifths seen once, with approximately 0.56% in the top ten. This clone was seen at least ten times. The source of this sequence is a man aged 18 to 29 in good health. Some clones in this sample may be carry-over from other donors' samples. The chain recombines TRBV29-1 with TRBJ2-7, with D tentatively TRBD1 or TRBD2 (5 bases each). The sequencing input was memory CD4+ T cells from PBMCs. Subset given: CD45RA-negative fraction. CDR3 sequence (DNA): TGCAGCGTTGAACTCGGGGAGCGGTGGCAGGGCCACCACGAGCAGTACTTC. As protein: CSVELGERWQGHHEQYF.